This T cell receptor (beta chain) was identified during a study of T cell responses to AZD1222 COVID-19 vaccine. Profiled with immunoSEQ multiplex PCR; TCRdb holds only in-frame clones, not every one. Of roughly 69,000 clones listed, over 70% are singletons. Pooled samples include second doses given at about 4 or 12 weeks. This CDR3 is 16 amino acids long. V shed 0 bases and J shed 0 bases, with 10 bases lying between them. Germline loops: CDR1 SGHRS, CDR2 YFSETQ. This material consisted of peripheral blood, taken 28 days after the second AZD1222 dose. This rearrangement joins TRBV5-1 to TRBJ1-3; unclear D gene. The source of this sequence is an adult who received the AZD1222 COVID-19 vaccine. The CDR3 protein is CASSLALRSSGNTIYF. In DNA form, the CDR3 reads TGCGCCAGCAGCTTGGCTCTTCGGTCCTCTGGAAACACCATATATTTT.